This T cell receptor beta chain was recorded in a study of cytomegalovirus exposure and HLA in healthy donors. At the level of the study: Unique TCRs numbering roughly 85 million, obtained from HLA-typed donors, made up an early data release.

13 Jbeta primers and 60 Vbeta primers were used for the PCR. Generated by immunoSEQ multiplex PCR, the TCRdb table keeps only in-frame clones and is missing some. The sample holds around 100,000 clones, roughly 85% seen once. To note about this clone: What it binds is unknown.

This CDR3 has 16 amino acids. The V and J ends lost 1 base and 4 bases, in that order; junction bases with no gene match: 5. Germline V CDR1 and CDR2: SGHAT, FQNNGV. Study outcomes and limitations: According to a later analysis, donors in an Asian-associated ancestry cluster reportedly had fewer N-insertions than the roughly 630-donor mean. Previous analysis showed most TCR beta V segments were productive about 87% or about 30% of the time.

The donors were healthy bone marrow donors. The TCR sequence derives from a woman between 35 and 50 years old in good health and CMV-seronegative. The chain combines TRBV11-2 with TRBJ2-1; 9 bases are a match to TRBD1. The sample was PBMCs. The CDR3 sequence: CASSLGAGTGYNEQFF. In nucleotides, the CDR3 is TGTGCCAGCAGCTTAGGCGCCGGGACAGGGTACAATGAGCAGTTCTTC.